Each of the 22 T cell receptor beta chains below was sequenced from the same sample in a study of cytomegalovirus exposure and HLA in healthy donors (dated by TCRdb to about 2017). Library creation used the immunoSEQ multiplex PCR assay. The multiplex PCR relied on a mix of 60 forward primers for TCR Vbeta segments and 13 reverse primers for TCR Jbeta segments. Sourced from immuneACCESS, this table was stored by TCRdb with only in-frame sequences that have V and J called. A share of the clones is absent; for the studies checked, an unresolved V gene accounts for under half, and the remainder has no known explanation. This sample comprises 100,000 to 150,000 clones, less than 85% of them detected only once. Clones ranked in the top ten supply about 1.2% of the sample. Sequencing used PBMCs. The receptors here all came from a female donor in good health and CMV-seronegative.

This chain connects TRBV19 to TRBJ2-5; D is undetermined. The V end lost 4 bases, the J end lost 1 base, and 13 bases lay between the germline ends. CDR3 length: 15 residues. The germline V gene encodes CDR1 LNHDA and CDR2 SQIVND (reference sequence). For the CDR3, the DNA is TGTGCCAGTAGTACAGGATCATACTCCCAAGAGACCCAGTACTTC. It codes for CASSTGSYSQETQYF.

The chain combines TRBV7-3 with TRBJ2-1; 8 nucleotides match TRBD1. In germline, CDR1 is SGHTA, CDR2 FQGTGA. The CDR3 has 15 residues. J was trimmed by 2 bases and V by 5 bases; bases with no gene match: 5. The CDR3 nucleotides are TGTGCCAGCAGCGTAGGACAGGGCGCCTACAATGAGCAGTTCTTC. Translated: CASSVGQGAYNEQFF. Filled out from reference TRBV7-3 and TRBJ2-1, the complete variable domain reads GAGVSQTPSNKVTEKGKYVELRCDPISGHTALYWYRQSLGQGPEFLIYFQGTGAADDSGLPNDRFFAVRPEGSVSTLKIQRTERGDSAVYLCASSVGQGAYNEQFFGPGTRLTVL.

The genes are TRBV5-1 and TRBJ1-1; 8 bases align to TRBD1. V lost 3 bases to trimming and J lost 1 base; unmatched junction nucleotides: 5. The CDR3 runs to 15 residues. Germline V gene sequence: CDR1 SGHRS, CDR2 YFSETQ. CDR3 loop: CASSWQGQANTEAFF. The CDR3 DNA sequence: TGCGCCAGCAGCTGGCAGGGACAGGCGAACACTGAAGCTTTCTTT.

In the case of this clone: The same CDR3 arises from other DNA sequences in this sample as well. The chain couples TRBV5-1 to TRBJ2-5, with 8 nucleotides matching TRBD1. The CDR3 is 13 residues long. CDR1 is SGHRS, CDR2 YFSETQ, per germline. J gave up 5 bases and V 2 bases, and 2 bases lay outside the gene matches. The CDR3 spells CASSLQGEETQYF. Here the CDR3 DNA reads TGCGCCAGCAGCTTACAGGGGGAGGAGACCCAGTACTTC.

The chain has TRBV28 and TRBJ1-2, with TRBD1 matching 7 bases. V lost 5 bases to trimming and J lost 5 bases; unmatched junction nucleotides: 8. The CDR3 has 14 amino acids. Germline CDR1 reads MDHEN; CDR2 reads SYDVKM. This CDR3 is CASSLSSGGYGYTF. CDR3 coding DNA: TGTGCCAGCAGTCTATCCTCAGGGGGGTATGGCTACACCTTC.

The rearrangement uses TRBV4-1 and TRBJ2-7; 14 nucleotides line up with TRBD2. Looked up from germline, CDR1 is MGHRA and CDR2 is YSYEKL. J lost 4 bases, V lost 4 bases, and 6 bases had no gene match. The CDR3 contains 16 residues. CDR3 DNA sequence: TGCGCCAGCAGCCCTTCGGGACTAGCGGGGGTTTACGAGCAGTACTTC. This codes for CASSPSGLAGVYEQYF.

V is TRBV20-1 and J is TRBJ2-1; no reliable D call. The ends were cut back, 8 bases at V and 9 bases at J, with 8 bases in the middle. CDR1 is DFQATT, CDR2 SNEGSKA, per germline (reference sequence). The CDR3 covers 9 residues. The CDR3 sequence is CSPHSEQFF. CDR3 coding DNA: TGCAGTCCCCATAGTGAGCAGTTCTTC.

In this sample, this clone turned up a few times. The CDR3: CASSPLPPGVYEQYF. For the CDR3, the DNA is TGTGCCAGCAGCCCGCTCCCACCAGGGGTTTACGAGCAGTACTTC. The J gene is TRBJ2-7, the V gene TRBV2; tentative D call: TRBD1 (6 bases). Germline V gives CDR1 SNHLY, CDR2 FYNNEI. The germline V and J ends were trimmed by 6 bases and 4 bases, with 19 bases remaining between them. The CDR3 consists of 15 residues.

The chain is built from TRBV11-2 and TRBJ2-1; D not certain. This CDR3 is 15 amino acids long. Germline-derived CDR1 and CDR2 are SGHAT and FQNNGV. The V and J ends lost 6 bases and 0 bases respectively, with 12 bases between them. The DNA for the CDR3 is TGTGCCAGCAGAGCCTCCATGAGCTCCTACAATGAGCAGTTCTTC. It specifies CASRASMSSYNEQFF.

V and J are TRBV19 and TRBJ1-2; tentative D call: TRBD1 (6 bases). The CDR3 has 16 residues. Germline CDR1 reads LNHDA; CDR2 reads SQIVND (reference sequence). Trimming shortened V by 0 bases and J by 1 base, and 12 bases separated the two germline ends. CDR3 residues: CASSIDRTAINYGYTF. The DNA for the CDR3 is TGTGCCAGTAGTATAGATCGGACAGCGATTAACTATGGCTACACCTTC.

This clone was recorded a few times. At one end, the junction sequence differs from germline, possibly due to a read error. This chain uses TRBV13 with TRBJ2-7, with 14 bases fitting TRBD2. Germline CDR1 is PRHDT and CDR2 is FYEKMQ (reference sequence). The CDR3 is 17 amino acids. The CDR3 nucleotides read TGTGCCAGCAGCCTAGGAGCTGGGACTAGCGGGAGTCTGGAGCAGTACTTC. It is translated as CASSLGAGTSGSLEQYF. The variable domain in full, completed from reference TRBV13 and TRBJ2-7, reads AAGVIQSPRHLIKEKRETATLKCYPIPRHDTVYWYQQGPGQDPQFLISFYEKMQSDKGSIPDRFSAQQFSDYHSELNMSSLELGDSALYFCASSLGAGTSGSLEQYFGPGTRLTVT.

This rearrangement joins TRBV19 to TRBJ2-7, with a possible D match to TRBD1 (5 bases). Deletions cut 3 bases from V and 6 bases from J, with 21 bases between. This CDR3 spans 16 amino acids. From germline, CDR1 is LNHDA and CDR2 SQIVND (reference sequence). The CDR3, as DNA: TGTGCCAGTAGTATGTACCAGGGAAGCCATATAGGCGAGCAGTACTTC. The encoded protein is CASSMYQGSHIGEQYF.

The chain couples TRBV6-1 to TRBJ2-7; 13 bases map to TRBD2. Germline V lookup: CDR1 MNHNS, CDR2 SASEGT. This CDR3 contains 13 residues. V was pared by 3 bases and J by 12 bases, with 5 bases of the junction left unmatched. CDR3 nucleotides: TGTGCCAGCAGTGAGACGGGACTAGCGGGAACGTACTTC. Translation gives CASSETGLAGTYF.

The chain joins TRBV6-1 to TRBJ2-5, with TRBD2 matching 11 bases. CDR3 length equals 16 residues. The V segment lost 2 bases and the J segment 4 bases; nucleotides outside the gene matches: 6. Germline V gene data show CDR1 as MNHNS and CDR2 as SASEGT. The CDR3 region is CASSESWLAGGETQYF. CDR3 bases: TGTGCCAGCAGTGAATCGTGGCTAGCGGGGGGAGAGACCCAGTACTTC.

Note on this clone: This sample also contains other DNA sequences that code for the same CDR3. The J gene is TRBJ2-3, the V gene TRBV18, with a tentative D call TRBD2 (5 bases). The V and J ends lost 3 bases and 1 base respectively, with 5 bases between them. This CDR3 contains 13 residues. CDR1 KGHSH and CDR2 LQKENI come from the germline V gene. CDR3 region: CASSPRGTDTQYF. CDR3 bases: TGTGCCAGCTCACCGAGGGGCACAGATACGCAGTATTTT.

The chain is built from TRBV7-2 and TRBJ1-1, with TRBD1 as a possible D gene (5 bases). CDR1 is SGHTA and CDR2 is FQGNSA in the germline V gene. This CDR3 contains 16 residues. Trimming shortened V by 1 base and J by 1 base, and 13 bases separated the two germline ends. For the CDR3, the DNA is TGTGCCAGCAGCTTAGTAATGGCCAGGGCGAACACTGAAGCTTTCTTT. Its translation is CASSLVMARANTEAFF.

The chain is built from TRBV5-5 and TRBJ2-7; TRBD2 matches 8 bases. The CDR3 length is 14 residues. Germline CDR1 SGHKS, CDR2 YYEKEE (reference sequence). V trimming: 4 bases; J trimming: 0 bases; junction bases outside the gene matches: 3. In DNA form, the CDR3 reads TGTGCCAGCAGCGCCGGGACTAGCTCCTACGAGCAGTACTTC. It specifies CASSAGTSSYEQYF.

This clone was picked up a small number of times. This chain links TRBV7-2 with TRBJ1-1, with a weak D call TRBD1 (6 bases). The CDR3 has 17 amino acids. Germline V lookup: CDR1 SGHTA, CDR2 FQGNSA. V lost 1 base and J 6 bases, leaving 21 bases between the germline ends. CDR3 loop: CASSLGAGAGNWAEAFF. CDR3 DNA: TGTGCCAGCAGCTTAGGGGCAGGGGCCGGGAATTGGGCTGAAGCTTTCTTT.

The J gene is TRBJ1-2, the V gene TRBV9; D is possibly TRBD1 (6 bases). Trimming took 1 base from V and 4 from J, leaving 8 bases between them. The V gene's germline CDR1 is SGDLS and CDR2 YYNGEE. CDR3 length: 13 residues. The CDR3 DNA follows: TGTGCCAGCAGCGTATCAGGGGTCTATGGCTACACCTTC. Encoded protein: CASSVSGVYGYTF. Combining the CDR3 with reference TRBV9 and TRBJ1-2 gives the whole variable domain DSGVTQTPKHLITATGQRVTLRCSPRSGDLSVYWYQQSLDQGLQFLIQYYNGEERAKGNILERFSAQQFPDLHSELNLSSLELGDSALYFCASSVSGVYGYTFGSGTRLTVV.

This chain links TRBV19 with TRBJ1-6, with 8 bases identical to TRBD1. CDR3 size: 14 residues. Trimming at V came to 5 bases and at J to 12 bases, leaving 9 bases not matched to a gene. Per the germline V gene, CDR1 is LNHDA and CDR2 is SQIVND (reference sequence). CDR3 in DNA: TGTGCCAGTAGTCCCTGGACAGGGCAAGAACCCCTCCACTTT. It encodes CASSPWTGQEPLHF.

The chain employs TRBV28 and TRBJ1-2, with 7 bases fitting TRBD1. V lost 6 bases to trimming and J lost 8 bases; unmatched junction nucleotides: 9. The CDR3 is 13 amino acids. Germline V lookup: CDR1 MDHEN, CDR2 SYDVKM. This chain's CDR3 is CASSPTGVFGYTF. The CDR3 DNA follows: TGTGCCAGCAGCCCTACAGGGGTCTTCGGCTACACCTTC.

The gene calls are TRBV27 and TRBJ2-1; 9 bases align to TRBD2. Germline assignment: CDR1 MNHEY and CDR2 SMNVEV (reference sequence). J lost 8 bases, V lost 5 bases, and 10 bases had no gene match. The CDR3 runs 15 residues. The CDR3 loop is CASSPRRGGGYEQFF. The CDR3 bases are TGTGCCAGCAGTCCCCGGCGGGGGGGCGGTTATGAGCAGTTCTTC.